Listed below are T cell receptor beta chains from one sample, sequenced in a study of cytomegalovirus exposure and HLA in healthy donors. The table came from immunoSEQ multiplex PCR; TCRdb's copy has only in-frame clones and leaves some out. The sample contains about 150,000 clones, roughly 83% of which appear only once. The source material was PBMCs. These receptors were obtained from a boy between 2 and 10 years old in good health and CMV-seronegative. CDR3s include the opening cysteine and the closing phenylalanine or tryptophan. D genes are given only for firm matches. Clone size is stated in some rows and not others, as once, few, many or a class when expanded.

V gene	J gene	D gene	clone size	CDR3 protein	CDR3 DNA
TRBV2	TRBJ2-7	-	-	CASSENEPEQYF	TGCGCCAGTAGCGAGAACGAACCGGAGCAGTACTTC
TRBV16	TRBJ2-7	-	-	CASSNGAGPSYEQYF	TGTGCCAGCAGCAACGGGGCGGGACCCTCCTACGAGCAGTACTTC
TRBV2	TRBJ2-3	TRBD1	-	CASSNRGNTQYF	TGTGCCAGCAGTAACAGGGGTAATACGCAGTATTTT
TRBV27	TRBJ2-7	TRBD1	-	CASSLSFPEGTGGIYEQYF	TGTGCCAGCAGTTTATCGTTTCCCGAAGGGACAGGTGGAATCTACGAGCAGTACTTC
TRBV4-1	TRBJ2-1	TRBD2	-	CASSQGLAGGKYNEQFF	TGCGCCAGCAGCCAAGGTTTAGCGGGAGGAAAGTACAATGAGCAGTTCTTC
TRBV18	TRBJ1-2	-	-	CASSLYDYGYTF	TGTGCCAGCTCACTGTATGACTATGGCTACACCTTC
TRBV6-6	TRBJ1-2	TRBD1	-	CASSSGQGTNYGYTF	TGTGCCAGCAGCTCGGGACAGGGGACAAACTATGGCTACACCTTC
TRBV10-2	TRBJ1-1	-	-	CASSATVGNTEAFF	TGCGCCAGCAGTGCGACTGTGGGGAACACTGAAGCTTTCTTT
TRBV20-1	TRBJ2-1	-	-	CSAGRYNEQFF	TGCAGTGCTGGCAGGTACAATGAGCAGTTCTTC
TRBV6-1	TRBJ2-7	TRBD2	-	CASSPGGSSYEQYF	TGTGCCAGCAGTCCGGGAGGGAGCTCCTACGAGCAGTACTTC
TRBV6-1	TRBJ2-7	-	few	CASSEPQVAYEQYF	TGTGCCAGCAGTGAACCGCAGGTAGCCTACGAGCAGTACTTC
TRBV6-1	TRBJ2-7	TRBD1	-	CASSDAMGDRGLVTEQYF	TGTGCCAGCAGTGATGCTATGGGGGACAGGGGTCTTGTGACCGAGCAGTACTTC
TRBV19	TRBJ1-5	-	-	CASSLDRTYQPQHF	TGTGCCAGTAGTCTCGACAGGACTTATCAGCCCCAGCATTTT
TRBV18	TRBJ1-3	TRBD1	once	CASSPDRGGNTTYF	TGTGCCAGCTCTCCCGACAGGGGTGGAAACACCACATATTTT
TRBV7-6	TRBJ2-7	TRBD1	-	CASSLAAGGNYEQYF	TGTGCCAGCAGCTTAGCGGCAGGGGGCAACTACGAGCAGTACTTC
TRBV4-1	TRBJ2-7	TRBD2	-	CASSPTPGLAANEQYF	TGCGCCAGCAGCCCAACTCCGGGACTAGCGGCAAACGAGCAGTACTTC
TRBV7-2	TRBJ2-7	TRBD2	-	CASSPTTRTSYTNEQYF	TGTGCCAGCAGCCCTACGACAAGGACTAGCTATACTAATGAGCAGTACTTC
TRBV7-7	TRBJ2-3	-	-	CASSPGGYTQYF	TGTGCCAGCAGCCCAGGGGGGTATACGCAGTATTTT
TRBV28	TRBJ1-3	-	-	CASSLSPVGNTIYF	TGTGCCAGCAGTTTAAGCCCGGTCGGAAACACCATATATTTT
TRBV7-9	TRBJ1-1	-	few	CASSLGPGNGRTEAFF	TGTGCCAGCAGCTTAGGGCCAGGGAATGGAAGGACTGAAGCTTTCTTT
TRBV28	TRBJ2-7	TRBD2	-	CASTPGLAGGPDTEQYF	TGTGCCAGCACCCCCGGACTAGCGGGAGGGCCGGATACCGAGCAGTACTTC
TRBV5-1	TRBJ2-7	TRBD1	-	CASSLAGTVYEQYF	TGCGCCAGCAGCCTTGCCGGGACAGTCTACGAGCAGTACTTC
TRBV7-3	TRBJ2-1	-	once	CASSLGPQDGQFF	TGTGCCAGCAGCTTAGGGCCCCAAGACGGACAGTTCTTC
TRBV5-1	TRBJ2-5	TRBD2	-	CASSLSGRHQETQYF	TGCGCCAGCAGCTTGAGCGGGAGGCACCAAGAGACCCAGTACTTC
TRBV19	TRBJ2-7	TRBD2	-	CASSRRLAGVLDEQYF	TGTGCCAGTAGTAGAAGACTAGCGGGAGTTCTCGACGAGCAGTACTTC
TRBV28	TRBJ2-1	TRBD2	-	CASSSLGGRHNEQFF	TGTGCCAGCAGTTCCCTCGGCGGGAGGCACAATGAGCAGTTCTTC
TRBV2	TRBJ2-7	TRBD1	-	CASSEWGTESYEQYF	TGTGCCAGCAGTGAGTGGGGGACAGAGTCCTACGAGCAGTACTTC
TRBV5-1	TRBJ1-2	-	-	CASSSGNTANYGYTF	TGCGCCAGCAGCTCAGGGAATACCGCTAACTATGGCTACACCTTC
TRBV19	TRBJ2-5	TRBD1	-	CASSRDRGETQYF	TGTGCCAGTAGTAGAGACAGGGGAGAGACCCAGTACTTC
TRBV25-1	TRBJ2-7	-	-	CASSVWGGSYEQYF	TGTGCCAGCAGTGTTTGGGGCGGATCCTACGAGCAGTACTTC
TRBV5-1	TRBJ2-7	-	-	CASSKQPLLHECVWRYEQYF	TGCGCCAGCAGCAAACAGCCCCTCTTACATGAATGTGTGTGGCGCTACGAGCAGTACTTC
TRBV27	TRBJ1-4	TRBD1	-	CASSSIRDRGHEKLFF	TGTGCCAGCAGTTCAATCAGGGACAGGGGGCATGAAAAACTGTTTTTT
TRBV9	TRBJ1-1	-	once	CASSEEGWGNTEAFF	TGTGCCAGCAGCGAGGAGGGTTGGGGGAACACTGAAGCTTTCTTT
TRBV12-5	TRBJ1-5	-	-	CASGKQGINQPQHF	TGTGCTAGTGGTAAACAGGGAATCAATCAGCCCCAGCATTTT
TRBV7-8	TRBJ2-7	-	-	CASSFSVSSYEQYF	TGTGCCAGCAGCTTCTCGGTAAGCTCCTACGAGCAGTACTTC
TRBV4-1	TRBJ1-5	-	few	CASSQVGARGQPQHF	TGCGCCAGCAGCCAAGTAGGGGCGCGGGGTCAGCCCCAGCATTTT
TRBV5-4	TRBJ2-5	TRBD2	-	CASSREGKETQYF	TGTGCCAGCAGCCGGGAGGGGAAAGAGACCCAGTACTTC
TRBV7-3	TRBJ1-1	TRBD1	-	CASSLDREGVAFF	TGTGCCAGCAGCTTAGACAGGGAAGGAGTAGCTTTCTTT
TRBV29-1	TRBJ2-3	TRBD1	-	CSGRWTGNTDTQYF	TGCAGCGGCCGCTGGACAGGGAACACAGATACGCAGTATTTT
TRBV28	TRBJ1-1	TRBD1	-	CASGTGAIMNTEAFF	TGTGCCAGCGGGACAGGGGCGATAATGAACACTGAAGCTTTCTTT
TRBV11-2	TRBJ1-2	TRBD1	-	CASSPRTGWGYTF	TGTGCCAGCAGCCCAAGGACAGGGTGGGGCTACACCTTC
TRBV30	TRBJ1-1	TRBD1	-	CAWSQGQGTLEAFF	TGTGCCTGGAGTCAGGGACAGGGTACTCTTGAAGCTTTCTTT
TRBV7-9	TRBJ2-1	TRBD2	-	CASSSPGLAPNEQFF	TGTGCCAGCAGCTCACCGGGACTAGCCCCAAATGAGCAGTTCTTC
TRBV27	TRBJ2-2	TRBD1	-	CASSPRQGARTGELFF	TGTGCCAGCAGTCCACGACAGGGGGCGCGCACCGGGGAGCTGTTTTTT
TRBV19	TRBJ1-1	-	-	CASSAGGENTEAFF	TGTGCCAGTAGTGCAGGAGGTGAGAACACTGAAGCTTTCTTT
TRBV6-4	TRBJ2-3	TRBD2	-	CASSVTSGSTDTQYF	TGTGCCAGCAGTGTGACTAGCGGCTCCACAGATACGCAGTATTTT
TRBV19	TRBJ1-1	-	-	CASSIIEVSAFF	TGTGCCAGTAGTATAATAGAGGTCTCGGCTTTCTTT